Shown below are 10 T cell receptor beta chains from a single sample sequenced in a study of CD8+ T cells in alopecia areata. In each case, RNA was isolated and then reverse transcribed into cDNA as the sequencing template. Clones were sequenced by immunoSEQ multiplex PCR, and TCRdb holds only the in-frame ones, with some missing. Among some 100,000 clones, around two fifths were seen once, and the ten largest hold 3% to 3.5%. Sequencing was done on a sample of CD4+ T cells sorted from blood. The origin of the receptors is a human donor with alopecia areata.

In DNA, the CDR3 is TGCGCCAGCAGCTTGGGTCAGAACTATGGCTACACCTTC. Residues: CASSLGQNYGYTF. The chain employs TRBV5-1 and TRBJ1-2; D remains unclear. CDR3 length equals 13 residues. Germline loops: CDR1 SGHRS, CDR2 YFSETQ. V dropped 0 bases and J dropped 2 bases, with 5 bases sitting between them.

The rearrangement joins TRBV29-1 to TRBJ2-7, with TRBD1 identical over 10 bases. The junction had 10 bases not matched to a gene; V was cut back by 7 bases and J by 4 bases. Germline CDR1 and CDR2: SQVTM and ANQGSEA. The CDR3 runs to 14 residues. CDR3 in DNA: TGCAGCGCCCGAGATTCGGGACAGGGGTACGAGCAGTACTTC. Encoded protein: CSARDSGQGYEQYF.

CDR3 sequence (DNA): TGTGCCATCAGAGATGTCAAGAACACTGAAGCTTTCTTT. Protein: CAIRDVKNTEAFF. This sequence joins TRBV10-3 and TRBJ1-1; D is ambiguous. The V gene's germline CDR1 is ENHRY and CDR2 SYGVKD. Trimming removed 6 bases at V and 1 base at J, with 9 bases between. The CDR3 is 13 residues long.

The V gene is TRBV29-1, the J gene TRBJ2-5; maybe TRBD1 (6 bases). The CDR3 loop spans 19 amino acids. The germline gives CDR1 SQVTM, CDR2 ANQGSEA. V was clipped by 2 bases and J by 5 bases, with 30 bases between them. CDR3 coding DNA: TGCAGCGTTGAACTTCGATACCTCGCAGGGGCCAGTATGGGGGAGACCCAGTACTTC. Translation: CSVELRYLAGASMGETQYF. The full variable domain, with the rest looked up from reference TRBV29-1 and TRBJ2-5, is SAVISQKPSRDICQRGTSLTIQCQVDSQVTMMFWYRQQPGQSLTLIATANQGSEATYESGFVIDKFPISRPNLTFSTLTVSNMSPEDSSIYLCSVELRYLAGASMGETQYFGPGTRLLVL.

This clone was counted only a few times. This sequence joins TRBV15 and TRBJ2-4; the D gene is possibly TRBD1 (6 bases). The V end lost 1 base, the J end lost 1 base, and 14 bases lay between the germline ends. The CDR3 is 17 residues long. Germline CDR1 and CDR2: LNHNV and YYDKDF (reference sequence). CDR3 region: CATSRGSYREAKNIQYF. The CDR3 region has the DNA TGTGCCACCAGCAGAGGATCGTACAGGGAGGCCAAAAACATTCAGTACTTC.

This clone occurred a few times. The identical CDR3 is also encoded by other nucleotide sequences in the sample. The chain uses TRBV29-1 and TRBJ2-1; D call uncertain. The CDR3 covers 13 residues. CDR1 and CDR2 from the germline V gene are SQVTM and ANQGSEA. The ends were cut back, 4 bases at V and 0 bases at J, with 7 bases in the middle. The CDR3 protein is CSVALSSYNEQFF. The CDR3, as DNA: TGCAGCGTTGCATTGAGCTCCTACAATGAGCAGTTCTTC.

Turning to this clone: At one of its ends the junction is not consistent with the germline gene, which may arise from a read error. The chain joins TRBV29-1 to TRBJ2-7, with a tentative D call TRBD2 (7 bases). Germline V gene data show CDR1 as SQVTM and CDR2 as ANQGSEA. This CDR3 is 11 amino acids long. CDR3 nucleotides: TGCAGCGTTGCTACGGGGGGTAACAGGGATTTC. This sequence encodes CSVATGGNRDF.

CDR3 bases: TGTGCCAGCAGTGCCGGACTAGCGCAAGAGACCCAGTACTTC. This gives the protein CASSAGLAQETQYF. The J gene is TRBJ2-5, the V gene TRBV2; 9 bases align to TRBD2. The J segment lost 2 bases and the V segment lost 4 bases, leaving 2 bases of the junction unmatched. Germline CDR1 reads SNHLY; CDR2 reads FYNNEI. The CDR3 is 14 residues long.

This clone was counted only a few times. This chain links TRBV9 with TRBJ1-2; no clear D. The CDR3 covers 15 residues. Germline lookup yields CDR1 SGDLS and CDR2 YYNGEE. Trimming pared 0 bases from V and 2 bases from J, leaving 11 bases between. CDR3 sequence (DNA): TGTGCCAGCAGCGTAGCGACCGTCGGGAACTATGGCTACACCTTC. Translation gives CASSVATVGNYGYTF.

The chain employs TRBV5-1 and TRBJ1-2, with 7 bases that match TRBD1. The germline V gene has CDR1 SGHRS and CDR2 YFSETQ. The junction had 6 bases not matched to a gene; V was cut back by 4 bases and J by 0 bases. The CDR3 loop spans 15 amino acids. The CDR3 reads CASSPGQRANYGYTF. The CDR3, as DNA: TGCGCCAGCAGCCCGGGACAGCGAGCTAACTATGGCTACACCTTC.